Listed below are T cell receptor beta chains from one sample, sequenced in a study of human CD8 memory T cell subsets. TCRdb reprocessed the 5' RACE reads and keeps a single row for each CDR3 protein, giving no DNA. This sample's clone table lists some 10,000 distinct CDR3 sequences. Sequencing used CD8+ stem-like memory T cells (TSCM and TCM) sorted from PBMCs. All receptors derive from a human donor in good health. Each CDR3 is given with its conserved first and last residue. Each record gives: clone size, V gene, J gene, CDR3 protein. Part of the rows lack a size; the others show once, few, many or a class for expanded clones.

clone size: -; V gene: TRBV24-1; J gene: TRBJ1-2; CDR3 protein: CATNTGAHLYGYTF
clone size: -; V gene: TRBV7-3; J gene: TRBJ1-2; CDR3 protein: CASSEFGTAYGYTF
clone size: medium-sized; V gene: TRBV5-6; J gene: TRBJ2-5; CDR3 protein: CASSLNRPYQETQYF
clone size: -; V gene: TRBV29-1; J gene: TRBJ2-1; CDR3 protein: CSVELAGVSSYNEQFF
clone size: medium-sized; V gene: TRBV12-3/TRBV12-4; J gene: TRBJ2-3; CDR3 protein: CASSPPRLAITDTQYF
clone size: -; V gene: TRBV7-8; J gene: TRBJ1-5; CDR3 protein: CASSGLDDQPQHF
clone size: -; V gene: TRBV5-1; J gene: TRBJ2-1; CDR3 protein: CASSWVGGGNEQFF
clone size: -; V gene: TRBV10-3; J gene: TRBJ2-3; CDR3 protein: CAISESPGGLVADTQYF
clone size: -; V gene: TRBV5-1; J gene: TRBJ1-1; CDR3 protein: CASNYRGTGGTEAFF
clone size: -; V gene: TRBV28; J gene: TRBJ2-7; CDR3 protein: CASTGIRDSSYEQYF
clone size: -; V gene: TRBV2; J gene: TRBJ2-7; CDR3 protein: CASSPDRTYEQYF
clone size: medium-sized; V gene: TRBV2; J gene: TRBJ2-7; CDR3 protein: CASSETLGHEQYF
clone size: -; V gene: TRBV29-1; J gene: TRBJ1-2; CDR3 protein: CSAYTGDNYGYTF
clone size: -; V gene: TRBV5-1; J gene: TRBJ2-7; CDR3 protein: CASSLGTSGYEQYF
clone size: -; V gene: TRBV29-1; J gene: TRBJ2-5; CDR3 protein: CSVELAGDQQETQYF
clone size: -; V gene: TRBV29-1; J gene: TRBJ1-2; CDR3 protein: CSADRGRRGVYGYTF
clone size: -; V gene: TRBV4-3; J gene: TRBJ2-3; CDR3 protein: CASSQDRQDTQYF